This T cell receptor beta chain was recorded in a study of cytomegalovirus exposure and HLA in healthy donors. Study context: Falling in the Caucasian-associated ancestry cluster were about four fifths of approximately 410 genotyped donors. Whole-study findings and limits: A previous analysis found most TCR beta V segments productive roughly 87% or roughly 30% of the time. Analyzed later, association rates of TCRs varied across HLA loci, with DRB1 most and HLA-C fewest.

Germline CDR1 and CDR2: SGHRS and YFSETQ. The CDR3 has 14 amino acids. Trimming took 4 bases from V and 2 from J; bases not matched to a gene: 3. Details on this clone: Its antigen is not known.

It was with 60 Vbeta and 13 Jbeta primers that the PCR ran. Produced via immunoSEQ multiplex PCR; TCRdb's table is partial and in-frame only. The sample consists of approximately 190,000 clones, more than 65% of them appearing once. This sequence was found in a man between 45 and 60 years old in good health and CMV-seronegative. The chain carries TRBV5-1 and TRBJ2-7; 10 nucleotides align to TRBD2. Sequencing used PBMCs. For the CDR3, the DNA is TGCGCCAGCAGCCTAGCGGGGGTTACCTACGAGCAGTACTTC. It specifies CASSLAGVTYEQYF.